This TCR beta chain was captured in a study of OX40 agonist ivuxolimab in advanced cancers. Sequenced by immunoSEQ multiplex PCR; TCRdb stores in-frame clones only, minus some. The data show 130,000 or so clones, with approximately 94% seen just once and 0.9% to 1.2% held by the top ten. V lost 1 base, J lost 2 bases, and 6 bases stayed unmatched. Germline V gene data show CDR1 as SGHVS and CDR2 as FNYEAQ. The CDR3 is 17 residues long. This TCR was recovered from an adult with an advanced solid tumor such as melanoma, head and neck, liver or kidney cancer. The chain carries TRBV7-6 and TRBJ2-1; 9 bases are a match to TRBD1. The sequenced sample was CD4+ or CD8+ T cells sorted from blood, obtained in a trial of the OX40 agonist ivuxolimab. CDR3 region: CASSLEQGALAYNEQFF. The DNA of the CDR3 is TGTGCCAGCAGCTTAGAACAGGGGGCGCTTGCCTACAATGAGCAGTTCTTC.